The rows below give T cell receptor beta chains drawn from one sample of a study of T cell changes during pregnancy in multiple sclerosis. The protocol was immunoSEQ multiplex PCR, while the TCRdb copy is restricted to in-frame clones and leaves out a portion. The sample yields under 80,000 clones, roughly 92% seen once. The source was peripheral blood, collected in the second trimester of pregnancy. The receptor source for this set is a female donor with multiple sclerosis, enrolled in a pregnancy study. Each CDR3 is given with its conserved first and last residue. Each record gives: D gene, V gene, clone size, J gene, CDR3 protein, CDR3 DNA. The D gene is left open where the match is weak. The size field is filled for only some rows; it gives once, few, many or a size class.

>NA|TRBV11-2|NA|TRBJ2-5
CASSQDKGGKTQYF
TGTGCCAGCAGCCAAGACAAGGGAGGAAAGACCCAGTACTTC
>TRBD1|TRBV12-5|once|TRBJ2-1
CASGLGQGPFF
TGTGCTAGTGGTTTGGGACAGGGTCCGTTCTTC
>NA|TRBV29-1|NA|TRBJ1-1
CSVEEFLSNTEAFF
TGCAGCGTTGAAGAGTTCCTTTCGAACACTGAAGCTTTCTTT
>NA|TRBV7-2|NA|TRBJ1-2
CASNPAVYGYTF
TGTGCCAGCAACCCGGCGGTCTATGGCTACACCTTC
>NA|TRBV10-1|NA|TRBJ1-1
CASSRETNTEAFF
TGCGCCAGCAGCCGAGAAACGAACACTGAAGCTTTCTTT
>TRBD1|TRBV19|NA|TRBJ1-1
CASSLRTGGGTEAFF
TGTGCCAGTAGTCTTCGGACAGGGGGCGGCACTGAAGCTTTCTTT
>NA|TRBV7-2|NA|TRBJ1-3
CASSLEANSGNTIYF
TGTGCCAGCAGCTTAGAAGCTAACTCTGGAAACACCATATATTTT
>NA|TRBV7-8|once|TRBJ2-1
CASSLTGSNNEQFF
TGTGCCAGCAGCTTAACGGGAAGTAACAATGAGCAGTTCTTC
>NA|TRBV6-1|NA|TRBJ2-3
CASRGTTTDTQYF
TGTGCCAGCCGGGGGACGACGACAGATACGCAGTATTTT
>TRBD2|TRBV19|NA|TRBJ2-2
CASSIVSLAGHGGELFF
TGTGCCAGTAGTATAGTCTCCCTAGCGGGACACGGCGGGGAGCTGTTTTTT
>NA|TRBV19|few|TRBJ1-1
CASSTQSGDPTEAFF
TGTGCCAGTAGTACTCAGTCAGGGGACCCCACTGAAGCTTTCTTT
>NA|TRBV6-5|NA|TRBJ1-5
CASSYNSKQPQHF
TGTGCCAGCAGTTACAACAGTAAGCAGCCCCAGCATTTT
>NA|TRBV11-3|NA|TRBJ2-7
CASSLSPLGVGEQYF
TGTGCCAGCAGCTTAAGTCCCCTCGGGGTTGGCGAGCAGTACTTC
>NA|TRBV7-2|NA|TRBJ2-5
CASSPPGGSKTQYF
TGTGCCAGCAGCCCACCTGGGGGGTCCAAGACCCAGTACTTC
>TRBD2|TRBV18|once|TRBJ2-3
CASSPPVRGGWNTQYF
TGTGCCAGCTCACCCCCCGTTCGCGGGGGGTGGAATACGCAGTATTTT
>NA|TRBV5-6|NA|TRBJ2-6
CASSFYSGANVLTF
TGTGCCAGCAGCTTTTACTCTGGGGCCAACGTCCTGACTTTC
>NA|TRBV7-7|NA|TRBJ2-2
CASSNRPNTGELFF
TGTGCCAGCAGCAACAGGCCGAACACCGGGGAGCTGTTTTTT
>NA|TRBV7-3|NA|TRBJ2-3
CASSPGTLTDTQYF
TGTGCCAGCAGCCCAGGGACACTCACAGATACGCAGTATTTT
>NA|TRBV30|NA|TRBJ1-1
CAWSVGEGLNTEAFF
TGTGCCTGGAGTGTAGGGGAGGGGTTGAACACTGAAGCTTTCTTT
>NA|TRBV11-2|few|TRBJ2-5
CASSLVTASGETQYF
TGTGCCAGCAGCTTAGTAACTGCCTCAGGAGAGACCCAGTACTTC
>NA|TRBV7-2|few|TRBJ1-1
CASSLGGENTEAFF
TGTGCCAGCAGCTTAGGGGGAGAGAACACTGAAGCTTTCTTT
>NA|TRBV4-3|NA|TRBJ2-3
CASSPYYSSSTDTQYF
TGCGCCAGCAGCCCCTACTATAGCAGTAGCACAGATACGCAGTATTTT
>NA|TRBV6-5|NA|TRBJ1-1
CASSYRVVGMNTEAFF
TGTGCCAGCAGTTATCGGGTTGTAGGAATGAACACTGAAGCTTTCTTT
>NA|TRBV9|NA|TRBJ2-5
CASSPRGQETQYF
TGTGCCAGCAGCCCCCGGGGCCAAGAGACCCAGTACTTC
>NA|TRBV27|NA|TRBJ1-1
CASSYSGFNTEAFF
TGTGCCAGCAGTTACTCGGGTTTTAACACTGAAGCTTTCTTT
>TRBD1|TRBV2|few|TRBJ1-1
CASSDQGVTEAFF
TGTGCCAGCAGCGACCAGGGGGTCACTGAAGCTTTCTTT
>TRBD2|TRBV5-1|NA|TRBJ2-3
CASSLGTSGGDTQYF
TGCGCCAGCAGCTTGGGGACTAGCGGGGGAGATACGCAGTATTTT
>NA|TRBV6-1|few|TRBJ1-1
CASSEFFGGITEAFF
TGTGCCAGCAGTGAATTTTTCGGGGGAATCACTGAAGCTTTCTTT
>NA|TRBV18|NA|TRBJ1-1
CASSPLLRNTEAFF
TGTGCCAGCTCACCCCTTCTTCGGAACACTGAAGCTTTCTTT
>NA|TRBV5-4|NA|TRBJ2-3
CASSWPGSEGPTSTDTQYF
TGTGCCAGCAGTTGGCCCGGATCGGAGGGACCCACTAGCACAGATACGCAGTATTTT
>TRBD2|TRBV2|NA|TRBJ2-1
CASSASGTSGSLGEQFF
TGTGCCAGCAGTGCATCTGGGACTAGCGGGAGTCTGGGTGAGCAGTTCTTC
>TRBD1|TRBV2|NA|TRBJ1-5
CASSLQGAVQPQHF
TGTGCCAGCAGCCTACAGGGGGCGGTTCAGCCCCAGCATTTT
>NA|TRBV27|NA|TRBJ1-2
CASRLNGGDYGYTF
TGTGCCAGCAGACTTAATGGGGGGGACTATGGCTACACCTTC
>NA|TRBV4-1|NA|TRBJ2-7
CASSPDRIVREQYF
TGCGCCAGCAGCCCCGACAGGATTGTCCGCGAGCAGTACTTC
>NA|TRBV5-1|NA|TRBJ2-7
CASSLQGRYGYEQYF
TGCGCCAGCAGCTTACAGGGAAGATACGGCTACGAGCAGTACTTC
>NA|TRBV6-1|NA|TRBJ1-1
CASSAHGYGTLNTEAFF
TGTGCCAGCAGTGCACACGGATACGGGACATTGAACACTGAAGCTTTCTTT
>TRBD1|TRBV27|NA|TRBJ1-2
CASSLFRTGPGYTF
TGTGCCAGCAGTTTATTTAGGACAGGGCCTGGCTACACCTTC
>NA|TRBV5-1|NA|TRBJ2-5
CASSRANFRDSQETQYF
TGCGCCAGCAGCCGCGCTAATTTCCGGGACTCCCAAGAGACCCAGTACTTC
>TRBD1|TRBV4-2|NA|TRBJ2-7
CASSRTGFFYEQYF
TGTGCCAGCAGCCGGACAGGGTTTTTCTACGAGCAGTACTTC
>NA|TRBV6-5|NA|TRBJ1-2
CASKAFRDYGYTF
TGTGCCAGCAAAGCGTTCAGGGACTATGGCTACACCTTC
>NA|TRBV10-2|NA|TRBJ2-5
CASSTQVQETQYF
TGCGCCAGCAGTACCCAGGTCCAAGAGACCCAGTACTTC
>TRBD1|TRBV30|NA|TRBJ1-5
CAWSVERSPDRGYQPQHF
TGTGCCTGGAGTGTAGAGCGCTCTCCGGACAGGGGTTATCAGCCCCAGCATTTT
>NA|TRBV7-2|NA|TRBJ2-3
CASTNPSRVRIIEDTQYF
TGTGCCAGCACCAATCCCTCGAGGGTCCGCATAATCGAAGATACGCAGTATTTT
>NA|TRBV29-1|NA|TRBJ2-7
CSVERNSYEQYF
TGCAGCGTTGAAAGGAACAGCTACGAGCAGTACTTC
>TRBD1|TRBV7-8|NA|TRBJ1-3
CASRFQGAWGNTIYF
TGTGCCAGCAGATTTCAGGGGGCTTGGGGAAACACCATATATTTT
>NA|TRBV15|NA|TRBJ1-5
CATSSGSGQPQHF
TGTGCCACCTCCTCCGGGAGCGGTCAGCCCCAGCATTTT
>NA|TRBV2|NA|TRBJ1-2
CASSERVFYGYTF
TGTGCCAGCAGTGAGAGAGTCTTCTATGGCTACACCTTC
>TRBD1|TRBV5-5|NA|TRBJ1-3
CASSLARLQGVRSGNTIYF
TGTGCCAGCAGCTTGGCGAGGCTACAGGGGGTTCGCTCTGGAAACACCATATATTTT
>TRBD2|TRBV30|NA|TRBJ2-5
CAWSSGRARETQYF
TGTGCCTGGAGTAGCGGGAGGGCCCGAGAGACCCAGTACTTC
>TRBD1|TRBV2|NA|TRBJ1-5
CASSLTGVGNQPQHF
TGTGCCAGCAGTCTCACAGGGGTTGGCAATCAGCCCCAGCATTTT
>NA|TRBV27|NA|TRBJ1-1
CASSSNSRTEAFF
TGTGCCAGCAGTTCTAACAGTAGGACTGAAGCTTTCTTT
>TRBD1|TRBV7-9|NA|TRBJ2-6
CASSLARGGLPSGANVLTF
TGTGCCAGCAGCTTAGCGCGAGGGGGCCTTCCGTCTGGGGCCAACGTCCTGACTTTC
>NA|TRBV5-4|NA|TRBJ1-2
CASSLEQWVNYGYTF
TGTGCCAGCAGCTTGGAACAGTGGGTTAACTATGGCTACACCTTC
>NA|TRBV30|NA|TRBJ2-2
CAWSVLMNTGELFF
TGTGCCTGGAGTGTACTCATGAACACCGGGGAGCTGTTTTTT